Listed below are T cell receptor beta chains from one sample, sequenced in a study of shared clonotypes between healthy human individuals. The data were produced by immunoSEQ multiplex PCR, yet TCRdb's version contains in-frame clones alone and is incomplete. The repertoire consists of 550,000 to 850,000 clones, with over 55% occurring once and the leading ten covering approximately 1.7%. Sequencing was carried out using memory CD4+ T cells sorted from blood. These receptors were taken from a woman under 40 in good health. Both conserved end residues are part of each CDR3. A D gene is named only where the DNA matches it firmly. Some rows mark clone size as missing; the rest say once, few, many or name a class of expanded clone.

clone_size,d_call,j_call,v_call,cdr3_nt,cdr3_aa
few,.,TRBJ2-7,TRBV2,TGTGCCAGCAGGACGGTGTCCTACGAGCAGTACTTC,CASRTVSYEQYF
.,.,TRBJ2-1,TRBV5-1,TGCGCCAGCAGCTCCATTAGGGCGGCCTTTGAGCAGTTCTTC,CASSSIRAAFEQFF
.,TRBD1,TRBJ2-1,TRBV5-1,TGCGCCAGCAGCTCCGGGACAGGGATTTTGGGTGAGCAGTTCTTC,CASSSGTGILGEQFF
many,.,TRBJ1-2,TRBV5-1,TGCGCCACCTCTCCGGGGGAGCGGTATGGCTACACCTTC,CATSPGERYGYTF
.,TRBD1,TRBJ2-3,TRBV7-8,TGTGCCAGCAGCCCTACAGGGGGGACAGATACGCAGTATTTT,CASSPTGGTDTQYF
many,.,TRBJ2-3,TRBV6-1,TGTGCCAGCAGTGAGGCAGTTCGAGATACGCAGTATTTT,CASSEAVRDTQYF
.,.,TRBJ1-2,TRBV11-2,TGTGCCAGCAGCTTAGTATCTGGGGCCCAAGGAGGCTATGGCTACACCTTC,CASSLVSGAQGGYGYTF
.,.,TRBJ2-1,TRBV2,TGTGCCAGCGTAGCGGAGTCCTACAATGAGCAGTTCTTC,CASVAESYNEQFF
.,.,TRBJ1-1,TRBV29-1,TGCAGCGTTGGAACAGGACTGAACACTGAAGCTTTCTTT,CSVGTGLNTEAFF
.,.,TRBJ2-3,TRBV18,TGTGCCAGCTCACTAGTGGCCCCCCCAGATACGCAGTATTTT,CASSLVAPPDTQYF
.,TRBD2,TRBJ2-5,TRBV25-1,TGTGCCAGCAGTGAAGGTGCTCTGGCGGGAGGCCAAGAGACCCAGTACTTC,CASSEGALAGGQETQYF
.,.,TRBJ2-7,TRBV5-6,TGTGCCAGCAACCTACTAGATAACTCCTACGAGCAGTACTTC,CASNLLDNSYEQYF
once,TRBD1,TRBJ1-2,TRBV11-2,TGTGCCAGCAGCTTAGGGACAGGGTTAGATGGCTACACCTTC,CASSLGTGLDGYTF
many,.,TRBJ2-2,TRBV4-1,TGCGCCAGCAGCCCTAATGACTTTCGTTCCCAGGACGGGGAGCTGTTTTTT,CASSPNDFRSQDGELFF
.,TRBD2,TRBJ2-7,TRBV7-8,TGTGCCAGCAGCTTAGAGGTAGCGGGACCTCTCGAGCAGTACTTC,CASSLEVAGPLEQYF
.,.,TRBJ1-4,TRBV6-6,TGTGCCAGCAGTTACACTAATGAAAAACTGTTTTTT,CASSYTNEKLFF
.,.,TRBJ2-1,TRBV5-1,TGCGCCAGCAGCTTACAGAGCGTTAGCGGTTCCTCCTACAATGAGCAGTTCTTC,CASSLQSVSGSSYNEQFF
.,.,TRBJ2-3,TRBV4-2,TGTGCCAGCAGCCAACCCCAGCCCGTAACAGATACGCAGTATTTT,CASSQPQPVTDTQYF
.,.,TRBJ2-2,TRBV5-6,TGTGCCAGCAGCTTGGCCGGGACTCCAAAAACCGGGGAGCTGTTTTTT,CASSLAGTPKTGELFF
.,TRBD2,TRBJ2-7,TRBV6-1,TGTGCCAGCAGTGAGCGACTAGCGGGAGTAATTTCGACGAACGAGCAGTACTTC,CASSERLAGVISTNEQYF
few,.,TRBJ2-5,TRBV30,TGTGCCTGGAGTCAACAGCCACCAAGGGACCAGTACTTC,CAWSQQPPRDQYF
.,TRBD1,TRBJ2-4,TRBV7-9,TGTGCCAGCAGCACCCTAGACAGGGGGAACATTCAGTACTTC,CASSTLDRGNIQYF
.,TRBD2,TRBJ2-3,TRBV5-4,TGTGCCAGCAGCCCGAGACTAGCGGCGCTCACAGATACGCAGTATTTT,CASSPRLAALTDTQYF
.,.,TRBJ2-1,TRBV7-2,TGTGCCAGCAGCTCAGCTGGCGGTTACAATGAGCAGTTCTTC,CASSSAGGYNEQFF
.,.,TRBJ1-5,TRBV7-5,TGTGTCAGAAGCTCCAGGGAGGTGGGTCAGCCCCAGCATTTT,CVRSSREVGQPQHF
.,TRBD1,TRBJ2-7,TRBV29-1,TGCAGCGTTGTACCCAACCGCTATTCGTCCGGGACAGGGGTCTACGAGCAGTACTTC,CSVVPNRYSSGTGVYEQYF
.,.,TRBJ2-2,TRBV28,TGTGCCACCCAAAGAGGCACCGGGGAGCTGTTTTTT,CATQRGTGELFF
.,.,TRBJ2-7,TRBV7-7,TGTGCCAGCAGCCCGGGTGCGGCAGATATTTACGAGCAGTACTTC,CASSPGAADIYEQYF
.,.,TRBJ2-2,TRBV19,TGTGCCAGTAGATCAGGGTGGGCCACCGGGGAGCTGTTTTTT,CASRSGWATGELFF
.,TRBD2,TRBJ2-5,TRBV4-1,TGCGCCAGCAGCGTACGTTCTAGCGGGAGGGAAGAGACCCAGTACTTC,CASSVRSSGREETQYF
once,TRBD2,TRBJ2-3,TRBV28,TGTGCCAGCAGTACTTCTAGCGGGAACACGCAGTATTTT,CASSTSSGNTQYF
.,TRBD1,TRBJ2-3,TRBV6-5,TGTGCCAGCTCCCTAGGACAGGGTACAGATACGCAGTATTTT,CASSLGQGTDTQYF
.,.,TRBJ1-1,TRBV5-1,TGCGCCAGCAGCTTGAAGGCCAGGATGAACACTGAAGCTTTCTTT,CASSLKARMNTEAFF
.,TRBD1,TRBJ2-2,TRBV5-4,TGTGCCAGCAGCTTGGGCCCTGACAGGGGGTTTAACGGGGAGCTGTTTTTT,CASSLGPDRGFNGELFF
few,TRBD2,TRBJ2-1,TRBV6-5,TGTGCCAGCAGTTGGACTAGCTCCTACAATGAGCAGTTCTTC,CASSWTSSYNEQFF
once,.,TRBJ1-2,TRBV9,TGTGCCAGCAGCGTAGAGGAGGGGGGACTCTATGGCTACACCTTC,CASSVEEGGLYGYTF
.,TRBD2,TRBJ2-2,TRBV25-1,TGTGCCAGCAGTGATGTAGCGGGAGAAGATACCGGGGAGCTGTTTTTT,CASSDVAGEDTGELFF
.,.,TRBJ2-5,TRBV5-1,TGCGCCAGCAGCGCCGACGACAGGCAAGAGACCCAGTACTTC,CASSADDRQETQYF
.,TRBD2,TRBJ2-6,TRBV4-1,TGCGCCAGCAGCCAAGCGGGAGGTGGGGCCAACGTCCTGACTTTC,CASSQAGGGANVLTF
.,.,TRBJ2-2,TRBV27,TGTGCCAGCAGACACGCAGGGGCCACCGGGGAGCTGTTTTTT,CASRHAGATGELFF
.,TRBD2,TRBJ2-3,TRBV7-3,TGTGCCAGCAGCTTAATGGCTAGCGGTATCACAGATACGCAGTATTTT,CASSLMASGITDTQYF
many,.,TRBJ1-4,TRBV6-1,TGTGCCAGCAGTGAACTGGGCGGGGTGGGTGAAAAACTGTTTTTT,CASSELGGVGEKLFF
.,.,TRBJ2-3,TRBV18,TGTGCCAGCTCACCACCGTCCAGCACAGATACGCAGTATTTT,CASSPPSSTDTQYF
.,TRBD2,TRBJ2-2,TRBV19,TGTGCCAGTAGTATTGGACTAGCGGGAGTCGGGGAGCTGTTTTTT,CASSIGLAGVGELFF
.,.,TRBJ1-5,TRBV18,TGTGCCAGCTCAAAGGACAGAAATCAGCCCCAGCATTTT,CASSKDRNQPQHF
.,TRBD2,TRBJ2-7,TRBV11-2,TGTGCCAGCAGCTTAGCGTCGGCGGGAGGGCCAGGTTACGAGCAGTACTTC,CASSLASAGGPGYEQYF
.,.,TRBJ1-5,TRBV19,TGTGCCAGTAGTATCACCGAGGGTCGGACTAGCAATCAGCCCCAGCATTTT,CASSITEGRTSNQPQHF
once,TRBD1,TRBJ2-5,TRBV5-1,TGCGCCAGCAGCTTGCGGCAGGGGGTCGGGGAGACCCAGTACTTC,CASSLRQGVGETQYF